This TCR beta chain was sequenced in a study of OX40 agonist ivuxolimab in advanced cancers. About the study: An anti-OX40 (CD134) antibody with agonistic activity, ivuxolimab, was administered to patients. Patients assigned to dose escalation were diagnosed with hepatocellular carcinoma, melanoma, renal cell or head and neck cancer. Prior therapy, whether anti-PD-1, anti-PD-L1 or anti-CTLA-4, was allowed, and under 50% had some.

Looked up from germline, CDR1 is GTSNPN and CDR2 is SVGIG (reference sequence). V was clipped by 7 bases and J by 8 bases; unmatched bases: 6. This CDR3 has 12 amino acids. Regarding the study as a whole: Researchers report that CD8+ T cells had, on average, more expanded clones than CD4+.

This clone was detected once. Its antigen remains unknown. TCRdb's table, derived via immunoSEQ multiplex PCR, lists solely in-frame clones and lacks some. The sample lists some 63,000 clones, 84% seen once, with roughly 30% in the top ten. The source material was CD4+ or CD8+ T cells sorted from blood, sampled in a trial of the OX40 agonist ivuxolimab. The sequence was collected from an adult with an advanced solid tumor such as melanoma, head and neck, liver or kidney cancer. The V call is TRBV30, the J call TRBJ1-4; 8 bases agree with TRBD1. This CDR3 is CAYRGGGEKLFF. DNA of the CDR3: TGTGCCTACAGGGGGGGAGGCGAAAAACTGTTTTTT.